A selection of T cell receptor beta chains follows, all from one sample in a study of human T cells and chemical hapten exposure. MiXCR was run by TCRdb on the RACE reads, yielding one entry per CDR3 protein. Among about 93,000 distinct CDR3 sequences listed, 7.5% to 9.5% were seen once. Sequenced here: whole blood, sampled in connection with sensitization to the hapten diphenylcyclopropenone (DPC). The receptors here all came from a man between 35 and 55 years old with alopecia areata. Some clones in this sample may be carry-over from other donors' samples. The CDR3 runs from the conserved cysteine through the conserved F or W. A D gene is named only where the DNA matches it firmly. Only some rows state a clone size, as once, few, many or a class for expanded clones.

.	many	TRBV12-3/TRBV12-4	TRBJ1-2	TGTGCCAGCAGTTTGGCACGATCATACTATGGCTACACCTTC	CASSLARSYYGYTF
.	few	TRBV11-2	TRBJ1-1	TGTGCCAGCAGCTTTGAGCAGGTGAACACTGAAGCTTTCTTT	CASSFEQVNTEAFF
TRBD2	few	TRBV20-1	TRBJ2-5	TGCAGTGCCTGGACTAGCGGGAGGTCAGAGACCCAGTACTTC	CSAWTSGRSETQYF
TRBD1	many	TRBV25-1	TRBJ2-3	TGTGCCAGCTCAACAGGGGGAGTAACAGATACGCAGTATTTT	CASSTGGVTDTQYF
.	.	TRBV28	TRBJ2-6	TGTGCCAGCAGTTCCCTAACTGGGGCCAACGTCCTGACTTTC	CASSSLTGANVLTF
.	many	TRBV29-1	TRBJ1-5	TGCAGCGTTGGAGGATCTCCGGGGCAGCCCCAGCATTTT	CSVGGSPGQPQHF
TRBD2	many	TRBV29-1	TRBJ2-5	TGCAGCGGCCAGCGGGAGGGAGAGACCCAGTACTTC	CSGQREGETQYF
.	many	TRBV20-1	TRBJ1-1	TGCAGTGCTAGAGACCGGGGGGGCGGAGAAGCTTTCTTT	CSARDRGGGEAFF
TRBD2	.	TRBV7-6	TRBJ2-3	TGTGCCAGCAGCCGTCAGGGCGGGAGTCCAGATACGCAGTATTTT	CASSRQGGSPDTQYF
TRBD2	.	TRBV12-3/TRBV12-4	TRBJ2-1	TGTGCCAGCAGGGTCGGGACTAGCGCACACAATGAGCAGTTCTTC	CASRVGTSAHNEQFF
.	.	TRBV7-3	TRBJ2-2	TGTGCCAGCAGCTTACACCGGGTAGCGCTACCGAACACCGGGGAGCTGTTTTTT	CASSLHRVALPNTGELFF
.	few	TRBV5-4	TRBJ2-3	TGTGCCAGCAGCTTGAAGGGGTCGCCTCGCACAGATACGCAGTATTTT	CASSLKGSPRTDTQYF
.	many	TRBV18	TRBJ1-2	TGTGCCAGCTCACCACCGGCCGAAAGTGAGGGCTACACCTTC	CASSPPAESEGYTF
.	.	TRBV5-4	TRBJ1-2	TGTGCCAGCAGCTTACCTGGGACGGGGAACTATGGCTACACCTTC	CASSLPGTGNYGYTF
.	many	TRBV6-1	TRBJ1-1	TGTGCCAGCAGTACCGGGTCCAACACTGAAGCTTTCTTT	CASSTGSNTEAFF
.	.	TRBV7-9	TRBJ2-3	TGTGCCAGCAGCCCCCGCTTAGGGCGAGAAATCACAGATACGCAGTATTTT	CASSPRLGREITDTQYF
TRBD2	many	TRBV7-2	TRBJ2-3	TGTGCCAGCAGCAATAGCGGGAGAAGCTTAGATACGCAGTATTTT	CASSNSGRSLDTQYF
TRBD1	.	TRBV29-1	TRBJ2-3	TGCAGCGCGTACGACAGGGCCAGCACAGATACGCAGTATTTT	CSAYDRASTDTQYF
TRBD1	many	TRBV4-1	TRBJ1-3	TGCGCCAGCAGCCAGCCCGGGACAGGGAATGAAAACACCATATATTTT	CASSQPGTGNENTIYF
TRBD1	many	TRBV13	TRBJ1-1	TGTGCCAGCAGCTTATGGACAGGGGGAGTTTTAGCTTTCTTT	CASSLWTGGVLAFF
TRBD1	many	TRBV10-3	TRBJ2-5	TGTGCCATCAGTGGGGACAGGCGACAAGAGACCCAGTACTTC	CAISGDRRQETQYF
.	many	TRBV28	TRBJ2-3	TGTGCCAGCAGGGGAACAGATACGCAGTATTTT	CASRGTDTQYF
TRBD1	few	TRBV6-5	TRBJ2-7	TGTGCCAGCAGTCCAAAAGGGACAGTGGTATCCTACGAGCAGTACTTC	CASSPKGTVVSYEQYF
.	few	TRBV3-1	TRBJ2-7	TGTGCCAGCAGCCTGCGGGCCCAGGACTACGAGCAGTACTTC	CASSLRAQDYEQYF
TRBD2	once	TRBV7-8	TRBJ2-3	TGTGCCAGCAGCTTAGAGGGAGGGAGAGATACGCAGTATTTT	CASSLEGGRDTQYF
TRBD1	.	TRBV6-2/TRBV6-3	TRBJ1-5	TGTGCCAGCAGTTCAAACAGGGGGCTAAGCAATCAGCCCCAGCATTTT	CASSSNRGLSNQPQHF
TRBD2	many	TRBV28	TRBJ2-7	TGTGCCAGCAGTTGGGGGGGGAATGGGGCCTACGAGCAGTACTTC	CASSWGGNGAYEQYF
TRBD2	.	TRBV10-3	TRBJ2-3	TGTGCCATCAGTGATTCGGTAGCGGGGCGGATGTTGACTAGCACAGATACGCAGTATTTT	CAISDSVAGRMLTSTDTQYF
.	.	TRBV6-1	TRBJ2-1	TGTGCCAGCAGGCAGGGGGAGGCATACAATGAGCAGTTCTTC	CASRQGEAYNEQFF
.	many	TRBV7-9	TRBJ1-5	TGTGCCAGCGGACCTTCTTATGGCAATCAGCCCCAGCATTTT	CASGPSYGNQPQHF
TRBD2	many	TRBV4-2	TRBJ2-3	TGTGCCAGCAACCAAGCGGGAGGATTTGCAGATACGCAGTATTTT	CASNQAGGFADTQYF
TRBD1	few	TRBV7-2	TRBJ2-1	TGTGCCAGCAACCCGGGACAGACCTACAATGAGCAGTTCTTC	CASNPGQTYNEQFF
.	many	TRBV19	TRBJ2-3	TGTGCCAGTAGTATAGATCGCTTAGCGGCAGATACGCAGTATTTT	CASSIDRLAADTQYF
.	.	TRBV4-2	TRBJ2-2	TGTGCCAGCAGCGAAAATACGGCGAACACCGGGGAGCTGTTTTTT	CASSENTANTGELFF
.	few	TRBV7-9	TRBJ1-3	TGTGCCAGCAGCCCAGGTCTGGGCTCTGGAAACACCATATATTTT	CASSPGLGSGNTIYF
TRBD2	.	TRBV20-1	TRBJ2-3	TGCAGTGCTAGGGGGGGGGTACCGCTGTATTTT	CSARGGVPLYF
.	few	TRBV10-3	TRBJ2-5	TGTGCCATCAGTGACCCTAGCGCCGGGAGCCAAGAGACCCAGTACTTC	CAISDPSAGSQETQYF
.	many	TRBV11-3	TRBJ2-1	TGTGCCAGCAGCCGAAGCGGGCACTCCTACAATGAGCAGTTCTTC	CASSRSGHSYNEQFF
.	many	TRBV29-1	TRBJ1-2	TGCAGCGCACTAGCAGACAACTATGGCTACACCTTC	CSALADNYGYTF
TRBD2	few	TRBV7-9	TRBJ2-1	TGTGCCAGCAGCGCTAGCGGGAGGTTTGGAAATGAGCAGTTCTTC	CASSASGRFGNEQFF
TRBD1	many	TRBV7-9	TRBJ2-5	TGTGCCAGCAGCTTGGCCCAGGGGGCTTATGAGACCCAGTACTTC	CASSLAQGAYETQYF
.	many	TRBV7-9	TRBJ2-1	TGTGCCAGCAGCCAAGGTCTTTACAATGAGCAGTTCTTC	CASSQGLYNEQFF
.	.	TRBV19	TRBJ1-2	TGTGCCAGTAGTATAATGCTTGGGACACATGGAGGCTACACCTTC	CASSIMLGTHGGYTF
.	many	TRBV7-9	TRBJ1-1	TGTGCCAGCAGCTTAGCGCTCCGGATGAACACTGAAGCTTTCTTT	CASSLALRMNTEAFF
.	few	TRBV10-3	TRBJ2-7	TGTGCCATCAGTTTCGGGACCGCAGACTACGAGCAGTACTTC	CAISFGTADYEQYF
.	many	TRBV18	TRBJ1-1	TGTGCCAGCTCACCCAACACTGAAGCTTTCTTT	CASSPNTEAFF